The rows below give T cell receptor beta chains drawn from one sample of a study of CD8 T cells in ankylosing spondylitis. TCRdb independently ran MiXCR on the 5' RACE reads; one entry per CDR3 protein. The sample lists about 320,000 distinct CDR3 sequences, about 9.9% occurring once. Material for sequencing was blood, either unsorted or a sorted T cell fraction (not recorded which). Receptor source: a female donor with ankylosing spondylitis or in good health (not recorded which). Each CDR3 is given with its conserved first and last residue. Some rows mark clone size as missing; the rest say once, few, many or name a class of expanded clone.

v_call	clone_size	j_call	cdr3_aa
TRBV20-1	NA	TRBJ2-3	CSASADTQYF
TRBV5-1	many	TRBJ2-5	CASSLERTSQETQYF
TRBV6-2/TRBV6-3	few	TRBJ2-7	CASSPDGGSFYEQYF
TRBV5-1	many	TRBJ1-4	CASSQNVRTTNEKLFF
TRBV27	many	TRBJ2-2	CASSTRAWDRGDTGELFF
TRBV7-8	few	TRBJ1-5	CASSLGWVAGGEDQPQHF
TRBV5-1	many	TRBJ1-5	CASSYGNGQPQHF
TRBV7-6	NA	TRBJ1-3	CASRQEQGSSGNTIYF
TRBV20-1	many	TRBJ2-3	CSAPGNRGATDTQYF
TRBV7-2	many	TRBJ2-7	CASSALWGEATYEQYF
TRBV11-2	NA	TRBJ2-1	CASSLVVGRDREINEQFF
TRBV7-9	NA	TRBJ2-1	CASSFTVEYNEQFF
TRBV20-1	many	TRBJ1-6	CSARRRDNNSPLHF
TRBV11-3	NA	TRBJ2-3	CASSPPPSSGATPTQYF
TRBV3-1	NA	TRBJ1-2	CASSRTGGWDPNYGYTF
TRBV3-1	few	TRBJ2-7	CASSQNSGSGDHEQYF
TRBV7-2	few	TRBJ1-1	CASSLVGQGAWTEAFF
TRBV4-2	many	TRBJ1-1	CASSPKTGWGTEAFF
TRBV20-1	many	TRBJ1-6	CSARYTPTGSVNSPLHF
TRBV10-1	many	TRBJ2-1	CASSESTLGGYNEQFF
TRBV5-1	many	TRBJ1-4	CASSRGQVGEKLFF
TRBV7-9	few	TRBJ2-1	CASSRGLAEFNEQFF
TRBV12-3/TRBV12-4	many	TRBJ1-3	CASSLSGVGDTIYF
TRBV3-1	NA	TRBJ2-1	CASSQVADVGHNEQFF
TRBV27	NA	TRBJ2-7	CASSLTPLGGYEQYF
TRBV4-3	NA	TRBJ2-2	CASSRLQGGTGELFF
TRBV5-1	many	TRBJ2-7	CASRGQLYEQYF
TRBV20-1	many	TRBJ2-7	CSAYRDRVSYEQYF
TRBV5-1	NA	TRBJ2-1	CASSSDRAQQFF
TRBV20-1	many	TRBJ2-7	CSARESRTSSYEQYF
TRBV29-1	many	TRBJ1-1	CSVGPAGALMNTEAFF
TRBV30	few	TRBJ2-1	CAWSVGTSVHNEQFF
TRBV28	many	TRBJ2-3	CASSSWDSGRTDTQYF
TRBV6-1	many	TRBJ1-6	CASRRGTGTSPLHF
TRBV9	many	TRBJ2-3	CASSVAGGESTDTQYF
TRBV12-3/TRBV12-4	many	TRBJ2-7	CASSELGYEQYF
TRBV25-1	many	TRBJ2-1	CASSVTSSYNEQFF
TRBV5-1	NA	TRBJ1-4	CASSLVPGTGEKLFF
TRBV5-1	many	TRBJ1-6	CASSFQTGVNSPLHF
TRBV15	few	TRBJ1-2	CATSRATGGYGYTF
TRBV12-3/TRBV12-4	few	TRBJ1-4	CASSRRVNEKLFF
TRBV6-1	many	TRBJ1-1	CASSALVGDTEAFF
TRBV7-2	many	TRBJ2-1	CASSSGLAVNSYNEQFF
TRBV15	many	TRBJ2-1	CATSRRRGVSSYNEQFF
TRBV5-5	many	TRBJ2-1	CASSRLLTSGRGNEQFF
TRBV5-1	many	TRBJ1-4	CASSFGQGGEKLFF
TRBV19	few	TRBJ1-2	CASTEYPNYGYTF
TRBV6-5	many	TRBJ1-4	CASSYSRRATNEKLFF
TRBV7-2	NA	TRBJ1-3	CASKPQVSGNTIYF
TRBV5-1	many	TRBJ2-7	CASSRPGTSGLSYEQYF
TRBV5-1	few	TRBJ1-5	CASSLAGTGSNQPQHF
TRBV25-1	many	TRBJ2-1	CASSEGLAGRLNEQFF
TRBV24-1	NA	TRBJ2-1	CATSDRLAGKDEQFF
TRBV5-5	few	TRBJ2-3	CASSLERASGDTQYF
TRBV27	many	TRBJ2-7	CASSSGQHPVYEQYF